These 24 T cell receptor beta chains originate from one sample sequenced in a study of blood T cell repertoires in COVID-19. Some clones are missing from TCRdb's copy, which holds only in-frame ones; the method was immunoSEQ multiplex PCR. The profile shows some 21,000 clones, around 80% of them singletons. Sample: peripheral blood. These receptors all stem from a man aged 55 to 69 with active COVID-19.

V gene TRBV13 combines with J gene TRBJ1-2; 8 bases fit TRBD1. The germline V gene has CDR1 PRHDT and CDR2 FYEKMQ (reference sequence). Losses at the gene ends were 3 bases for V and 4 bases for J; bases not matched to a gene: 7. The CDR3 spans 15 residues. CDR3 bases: TGTGCCAGCAGCTTTGACGGACAGGGACCCTATGGCTACACCTTC. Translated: CASSFDGQGPYGYTF.

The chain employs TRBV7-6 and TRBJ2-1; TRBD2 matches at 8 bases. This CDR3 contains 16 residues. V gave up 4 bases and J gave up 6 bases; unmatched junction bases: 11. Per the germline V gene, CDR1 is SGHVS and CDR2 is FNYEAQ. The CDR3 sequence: CASSSPLERESNEQFF. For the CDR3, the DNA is TGTGCCAGCAGCTCCCCCTTGGAGCGGGAGTCCAATGAGCAGTTCTTC.

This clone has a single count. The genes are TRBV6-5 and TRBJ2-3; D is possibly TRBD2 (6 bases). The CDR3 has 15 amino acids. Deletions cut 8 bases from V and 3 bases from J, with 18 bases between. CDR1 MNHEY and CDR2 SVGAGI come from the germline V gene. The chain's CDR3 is CASARESSATDTQYF. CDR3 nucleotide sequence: TGTGCCAGCGCCCGGGAGTCTAGCGCGACAGATACGCAGTATTTT.

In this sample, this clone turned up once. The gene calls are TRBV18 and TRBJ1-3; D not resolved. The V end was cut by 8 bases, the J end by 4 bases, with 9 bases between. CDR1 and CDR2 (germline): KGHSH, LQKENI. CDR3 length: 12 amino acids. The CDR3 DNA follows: TGTGCCAGCCAAGCGCTAGGAAACACCATATATTTT. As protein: CASQALGNTIYF.

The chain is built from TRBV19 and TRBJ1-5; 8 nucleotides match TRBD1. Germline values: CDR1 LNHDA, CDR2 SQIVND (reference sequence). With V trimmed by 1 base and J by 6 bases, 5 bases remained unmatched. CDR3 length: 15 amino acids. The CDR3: CASSIGQGAGQPQHF. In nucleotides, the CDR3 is TGTGCCAGTAGTATAGGGCAGGGGGCGGGTCAGCCCCAGCATTTT.

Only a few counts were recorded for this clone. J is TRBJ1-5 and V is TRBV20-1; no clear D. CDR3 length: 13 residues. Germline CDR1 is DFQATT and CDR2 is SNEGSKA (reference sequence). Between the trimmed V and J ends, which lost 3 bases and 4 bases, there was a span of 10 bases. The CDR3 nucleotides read TGCAGTGCTAGTCTTTCGGGAAATCAGCCCCAGCATTTT. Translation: CSASLSGNQPQHF.

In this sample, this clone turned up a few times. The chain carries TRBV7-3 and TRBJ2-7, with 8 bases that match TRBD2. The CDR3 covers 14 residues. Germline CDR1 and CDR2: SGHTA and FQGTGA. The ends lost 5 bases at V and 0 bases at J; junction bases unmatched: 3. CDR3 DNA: TGTGCCAGCAGCCTGGCGGGGGGCTCCTACGAGCAGTACTTC. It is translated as CASSLAGGSYEQYF.

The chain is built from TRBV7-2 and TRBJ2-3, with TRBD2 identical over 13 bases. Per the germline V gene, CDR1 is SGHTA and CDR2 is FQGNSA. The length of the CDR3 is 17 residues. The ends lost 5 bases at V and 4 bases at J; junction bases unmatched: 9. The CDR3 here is CASSPISTSGRADTQYF. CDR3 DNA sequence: TGTGCCAGCAGCCCCATTAGTACTAGCGGGAGGGCAGATACGCAGTATTTT.

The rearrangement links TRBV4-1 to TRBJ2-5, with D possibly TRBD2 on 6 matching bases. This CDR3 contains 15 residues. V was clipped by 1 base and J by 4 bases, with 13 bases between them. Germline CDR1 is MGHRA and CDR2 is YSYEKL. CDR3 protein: CASSQAGLYGETQYF. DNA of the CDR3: TGCGCCAGCAGCCAAGCGGGACTTTACGGAGAGACCCAGTACTTC.

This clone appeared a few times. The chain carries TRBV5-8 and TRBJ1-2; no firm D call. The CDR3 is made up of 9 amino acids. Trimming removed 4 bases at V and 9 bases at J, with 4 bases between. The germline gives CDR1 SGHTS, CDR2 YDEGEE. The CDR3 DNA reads TGTGCCAGCAGCCCTAGCTACACCTTC. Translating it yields CASSPSYTF.

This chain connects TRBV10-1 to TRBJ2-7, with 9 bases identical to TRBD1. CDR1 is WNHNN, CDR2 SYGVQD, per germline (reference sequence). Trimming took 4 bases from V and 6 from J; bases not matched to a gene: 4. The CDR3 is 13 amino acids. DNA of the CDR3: TGCGCCAGCAGTGGGGGACAGGGCGGCGAGCAGTACTTC. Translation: CASSGGQGGEQYF.

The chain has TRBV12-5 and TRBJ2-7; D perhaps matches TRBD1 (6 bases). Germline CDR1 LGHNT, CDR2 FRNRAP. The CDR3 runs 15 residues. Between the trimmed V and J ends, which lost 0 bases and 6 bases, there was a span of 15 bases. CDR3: CASGLVTVGGLEQYF. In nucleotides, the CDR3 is TGTGCTAGTGGTTTGGTAACGGTAGGGGGTCTCGAGCAGTACTTC.

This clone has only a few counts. CDR3 amino acids: CASSRDRANTGELFF. The CDR3 DNA sequence: TGCGCCAGCAGCCGGGACAGAGCGAACACCGGGGAGCTGTTTTTT. The gene calls are TRBV5-1 and TRBJ2-2, with 7 bases that match TRBD1. With 4 bases clipped from V and 0 bases from J, the junction kept 3 bases outside the gene matches. The CDR3 has 15 residues. Per germline, CDR1 SGHRS and CDR2 YFSETQ.

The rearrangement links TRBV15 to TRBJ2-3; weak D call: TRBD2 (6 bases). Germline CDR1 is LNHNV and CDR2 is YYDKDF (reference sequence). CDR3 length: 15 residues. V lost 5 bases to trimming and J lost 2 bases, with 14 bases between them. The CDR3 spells CATSDSGAHTDTQYF. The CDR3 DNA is TGTGCCACCAGCGATAGCGGAGCACACACAGATACGCAGTATTTT.

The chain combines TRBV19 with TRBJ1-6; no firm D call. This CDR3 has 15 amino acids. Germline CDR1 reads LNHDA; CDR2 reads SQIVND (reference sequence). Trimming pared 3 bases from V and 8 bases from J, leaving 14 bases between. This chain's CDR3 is CASSMRGGLDSPLHF. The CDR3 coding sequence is TGTGCCAGTAGTATGCGCGGCGGACTTGATTCACCCCTCCACTTT.

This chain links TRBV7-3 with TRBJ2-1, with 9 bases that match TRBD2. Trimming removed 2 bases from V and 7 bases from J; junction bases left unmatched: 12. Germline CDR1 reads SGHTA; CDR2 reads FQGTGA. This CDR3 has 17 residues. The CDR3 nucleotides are TGTGCCAGCAGCTTAGGGGTAGCGGGAGTTAATGATAATGAGCAGTTCTTC. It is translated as CASSLGVAGVNDNEQFF.

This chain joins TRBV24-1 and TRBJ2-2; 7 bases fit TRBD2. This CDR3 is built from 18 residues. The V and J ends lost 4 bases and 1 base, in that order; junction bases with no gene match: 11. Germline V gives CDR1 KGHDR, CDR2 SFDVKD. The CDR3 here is CATSDAISSGKNTGELFF. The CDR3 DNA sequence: TGTGCCACCAGTGACGCAATTTCAAGCGGGAAGAACACCGGGGAGCTGTTTTTT.

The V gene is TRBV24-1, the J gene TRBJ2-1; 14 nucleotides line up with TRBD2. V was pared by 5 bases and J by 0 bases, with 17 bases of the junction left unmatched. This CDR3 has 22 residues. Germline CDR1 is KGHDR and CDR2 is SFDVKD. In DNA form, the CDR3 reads TGTGCCACCAGTGGCGCTTCACCCGGGACTAGCGGGGGCAAGAGCTCCTACAATGAGCAGTTCTTC. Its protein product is CATSGASPGTSGGKSSYNEQFF.

The CDR3: CASSIAGDVIDTQYF. The CDR3 nucleotides are TGCGCCAGCAGCATAGCGGGAGACGTGATAGATACGCAGTATTTT. The V and J genes are TRBV5-1 and TRBJ2-3; 9 positions agree with TRBD2. Trimming cost V 4 bases and J 5 bases; bases outside gene matches: 8. The V gene's germline CDR1 is SGHRS and CDR2 YFSETQ. The CDR3 runs to 15 residues.

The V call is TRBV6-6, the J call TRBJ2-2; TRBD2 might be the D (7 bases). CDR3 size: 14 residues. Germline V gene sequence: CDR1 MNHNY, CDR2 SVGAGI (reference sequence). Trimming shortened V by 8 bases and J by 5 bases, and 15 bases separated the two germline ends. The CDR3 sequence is CASGGAGRTGELFF. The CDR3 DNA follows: TGTGCCAGCGGGGGGGCAGGTCGGACCGGGGAGCTGTTTTTT.

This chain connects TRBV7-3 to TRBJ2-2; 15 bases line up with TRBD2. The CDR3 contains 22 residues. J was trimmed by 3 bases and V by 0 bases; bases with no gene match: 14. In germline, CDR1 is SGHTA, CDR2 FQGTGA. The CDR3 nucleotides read TGTGCCAGCAGCTTAACGGAGACAAGGCTAGGACTAGCGGGAGGGCACACCGGGGAGCTGTTTTTT. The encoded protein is CASSLTETRLGLAGGHTGELFF.

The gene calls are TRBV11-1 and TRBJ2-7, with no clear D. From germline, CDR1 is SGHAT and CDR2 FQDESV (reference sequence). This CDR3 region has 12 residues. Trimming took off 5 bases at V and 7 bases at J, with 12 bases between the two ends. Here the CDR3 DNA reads TGTGCCAGCAGCCAATCAACCGGGGAGCAGTACTTC. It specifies CASSQSTGEQYF.

Here the CDR3 DNA reads TGCGCCAGCAGCTTGGACAGCGGGAGCTCCTACGAGCAGTACTTC. Its protein product is CASSLDSGSSYEQYF. The chain joins TRBV5-1 to TRBJ2-7; TRBD2 aligns across 8 bases. The CDR3 spans 15 residues. Germline V CDR1 and CDR2: SGHRS, YFSETQ. V was clipped by 0 bases and J by 0 bases; unmatched bases: 2.

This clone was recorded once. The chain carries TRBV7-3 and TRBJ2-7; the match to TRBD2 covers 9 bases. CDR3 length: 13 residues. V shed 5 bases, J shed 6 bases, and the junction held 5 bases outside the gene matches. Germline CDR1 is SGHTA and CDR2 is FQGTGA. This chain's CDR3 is CASSPLAGSEQYF. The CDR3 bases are TGTGCCAGCAGCCCCCTAGCGGGATCCGAGCAGTACTTC.